This entry is about one T cell receptor beta chain. Original processing notes: Estimation of nucleated cell counts relied on the amplification of reference gene primers. Assay used: immunoSEQ multiplex PCR; TCRdb lists only in-frame clones, some missing. V, J and clone size are those of that table, while D and trimming were read from the DNA. The sample carries approximately 53,000 clones, roughly 90% recorded once. These data originate in a study of blood T cell repertoires in COVID-19. About the study: Spain, Italy and the United States supplied samples that represented acute and convalescent COVID-19. T cells, B-cell-depleted T cells, or PBMCs supplied cDNA or gDNA.

The TCR was taken from a human donor in a cohort sampled during active COVID-19. The sequenced material came from peripheral blood.

The CDR3 bases are TGTGCCAGCAGTCGACAGGACACTGAAGCTTTCTTT. As protein: CASSRQDTEAFF. The chain uses TRBV25-1 and TRBJ1-1; a weak D match, TRBD1 (6 bases). CDR1 is MGHDK and CDR2 is SYGVNS in the germline V gene. Trimming took 5 bases from V and 3 from J, leaving 7 bases between them. CDR3 length: 12 residues. Full variable domain (remainder filled in from reference TRBV25-1 and TRBJ1-1): EADIYQTPRYLVIGTGKKITLECSQTMGHDKMYWYQQDPGMELHLIHYSYGVNSTEKGDLSSESTVSRIRTEHFPLTLESARPSHTSQYLCASSRQDTEAFFGQGTRLTVV.